Sequencing of this TCR beta chain was carried out in a study of early stage breast cancer tumors. A single count supports this clone. The CDR3 length is 17 residues. V shed 2 bases and J 5 bases; nucleotides not matched to a gene: 13. Looked up from germline, CDR1 is SGHTA and CDR2 is FQGTGA. The assay was immunoSEQ multiplex PCR, and TCRdb's table has in-frame clones only and misses some. The repertoire holds about 69,000 clones, with approximately 80% as singletons. The chain uses TRBV7-3 and TRBJ2-5, with TRBD1 matching over 8 bases. Sequencing used blood. The sequence was collected from a person in their 40s with breast cancer. The CDR3 sequence: CASSLSVGTGGGETQYF. CDR3 sequence (DNA): TGTGCCAGCAGCTTATCCGTAGGGACAGGCGGCGGGGAGACCCAGTACTTC. The whole variable domain, filled in from reference TRBV7-3 and TRBJ2-5, reads GAGVSQTPSNKVTEKGKYVELRCDPISGHTALYWYRQSLGQGPEFLIYFQGTGAADDSGLPNDRFFAVRPEGSVSTLKIQRTERGDSAVYLCASSLSVGTGGGETQYFGPGTRLLVL.